This T cell receptor beta chain was sequenced during a study of T cell changes during pregnancy in multiple sclerosis. Clones were sequenced by immunoSEQ multiplex PCR, and TCRdb holds only the in-frame ones, with some missing. This sample has 70,000 to 95,000 clones, with around 92% found just once. The CDR3 extends over 17 amino acids. V gave up 4 bases and J gave up 2 bases; unmatched junction bases: 14. Germline CDR1 reads SQVTM; CDR2 reads ANQGSEA. Source: peripheral blood, taken in the third trimester of pregnancy. The clonotype comes from a female donor with multiple sclerosis, enrolled in a pregnancy study. This rearrangement joins TRBV29-1 to TRBJ2-5; 9 nucleotides line up with TRBD2. CDR3 in amino acids: CSVGWAGLAAFQETQYF. The CDR3 DNA sequence: TGCAGCGTTGGATGGGCGGGACTAGCCGCTTTTCAAGAGACCCAGTACTTC.